A single sample is the source of the 11 T cell receptor beta chains below, sequenced in a study of beta chain features in type 1 diabetes. Sequenced material consisted of expressed TCRB transcripts (all of the isolated RNA was reverse transcribed). Generated by immunoSEQ multiplex PCR, the TCRdb table keeps only in-frame clones and is missing some. The repertoire consists of fewer than 150,000 clones, with less than 8.5% occurring once and the leading ten covering about 1.4%. Material: central memory CD4+ T cells from blood. These receptors were collected from a woman under 40 in good health.

This clone was seen repeatedly, ten times or more. The chain has TRBV7-9 and TRBJ2-7; 14 nucleotides match TRBD2. Germline V gene sequence: CDR1 SEHNR, CDR2 FQNEAQ (reference sequence). The CDR3 extends over 15 amino acids. Trimming took 5 bases from V and 6 from J; bases not matched to a gene: 6. CDR3 sequence reads: CASSKPGLAGAEQYF. In DNA, the CDR3 is TGTGCCAGCAGCAAACCGGGACTAGCGGGAGCCGAGCAGTACTTC.

This clone was seen many times. The rearrangement links TRBV28 to TRBJ2-5, with TRBD1 identical over 8 bases. The CDR3 is made up of 14 amino acids. The germline V gene has CDR1 MDHEN and CDR2 SYDVKM. Losses at the gene ends were 3 bases for V and 5 bases for J; bases not matched to a gene: 5. For the CDR3, the DNA is TGTGCCAGCAGTTTGCAGGGGGCGAAGGAGACCCAGTACTTC. As protein: CASSLQGAKETQYF.

The chain links TRBV7-2 to TRBJ2-7; D not resolved. With 1 base removed from V and 2 bases from J, the gap between germline ends came to 9 bases. The CDR3 length is 14 residues. The germline gives CDR1 SGHTA, CDR2 FQGNSA. The CDR3 nucleotides read TGTGCCAGCAGCTTAGGGATAACAGCCTACGAGCAGTACTTC. Protein product: CASSLGITAYEQYF.

This clone was counted at least ten times. The chain combines TRBV19 with TRBJ2-3; D may be TRBD1 (5 bases). Trimming stripped 5 bases from V and 11 bases from J, with 17 bases between. There are 13 residues in the CDR3. The germline V gene has CDR1 LNHDA and CDR2 SQIVND (reference sequence). The CDR3 DNA reads TGTGCCAGTAGTCCTTCGGACATTCTACTGCAGTATTTT. Its translation is CASSPSDILLQYF.

This clone was detected only a few times. The gene calls are TRBV7-2 and TRBJ1-4, with TRBD1 as a possible D gene (5 bases). Germline CDR1 and CDR2: SGHTA and FQGNSA. CDR3 length equals 14 residues. Deletions cut 8 bases from V and 0 bases from J, with 10 bases between. The chain's CDR3 is CASGKTATNEKLFF. The CDR3 nucleotides read TGTGCCAGCGGAAAGACAGCAACTAATGAAAAACTGTTTTTT.

The genes are TRBV30 and TRBJ1-4, with D possibly being TRBD1 (6 bases). The length of the CDR3 is 12 residues. V shed 4 bases and J shed 7 bases, with 10 bases lying between them. CDR1 GTSNPN and CDR2 SVGIG come from the germline V gene (reference sequence). The CDR3 nucleotides are TGTGCCTGGAAACAGGGTGGTGAAAAACTGTTTTTT. Translated: CAWKQGGEKLFF.

The gene calls are TRBV10-3 and TRBJ2-1, with 12 bases aligning to TRBD2. With 5 bases clipped from V and 5 bases from J, the junction kept 4 bases outside the gene matches. CDR1 is ENHRY and CDR2 is SYGVKD in the germline V gene. The CDR3 sequence is 15 residues long. CDR3 in DNA: TGTGCCATCAGTCCGACTAGCGGGGGCCACAATGAGCAGTTCTTC. Protein product: CAISPTSGGHNEQFF.

This clone has a handful of counts. The chain carries TRBV11-1 and TRBJ1-2; the match to TRBD1 covers 7 bases. Trimming cost V 5 bases and J 6 bases; bases outside gene matches: 9. The CDR3 has 14 amino acids. CDR1 and CDR2 (germline): SGHAT, FQDESV (reference sequence). The CDR3 DNA follows: TGTGCCAGCAGCCCATACGGGACAGCAGATGGCTACACCTTC. It codes for CASSPYGTADGYTF. The full variable domain, rest sourced from reference TRBV11-1 and TRBJ1-2, is EAEVAQSPRYKITEKSQAVAFWCDPISGHATLYWYRQILGQGPELLVQFQDESVVDDSQLPKDRFSAERLKGVDSTLKIQPAELGDSAMYLCASSPYGTADGYTFGSGTRLTVV.

V and J are TRBV5-5 and TRBJ2-3, with a tentative D call TRBD1 (5 bases). Germline values: CDR1 SGHKS, CDR2 YYEKEE (reference sequence). Trimming removed 2 bases from V and 0 bases from J, with 7 bases in between. There are 14 residues in the CDR3. CDR3 sequence reads: CASSLQASTDTQYF. DNA for the CDR3: TGTGCCAGCAGCTTACAGGCTAGCACAGATACGCAGTATTTT.

This clone was observed many times. The chain couples TRBV25-1 to TRBJ2-3; 11 bases are a match to TRBD2. CDR3 length: 17 residues. Germline-derived CDR1 and CDR2 are MGHDK and SYGVNS. J gave up 2 bases and V 3 bases, and 7 bases lay outside the gene matches. The CDR3 sequence is CASSDPGTSGFTDTQYF. The CDR3 DNA is TGTGCCAGCAGTGACCCGGGGACTAGCGGATTCACAGATACGCAGTATTTT.

This clone was picked up a small number of times. The genes are TRBV27 and TRBJ1-4, with TRBD1 as a possible D gene (5 bases). CDR1 is MNHEY, CDR2 SMNVEV, per germline (reference sequence). The V end lost 6 bases, the J end lost 8 bases, and 16 bases lay between the germline ends. The CDR3 covers 14 residues. CDR3 protein: CASSRGGIGEKLFF. CDR3 nucleotide sequence: TGTGCCAGCAGCCGGGGGGGGATTGGAGAAAAACTGTTTTTT. Based on the CDR3 plus reference TRBV27 and TRBJ1-4, the full variable domain is EAQVTQNPRYLITVTGKKLTVTCSQNMNHEYMSWYRQDPGLGLRQIYYSMNVEVTDKGDVPEGYKVSRKEKRNFPLILESPSPNQTSLYFCASSRGGIGEKLFFGSGTQLSVL.